Each of the 24 T cell receptor beta chains below was sequenced from the same sample in a study of blood T cell repertoires in COVID-19. Sequencing used immunoSEQ multiplex PCR; TCRdb keeps in-frame clones, though not all of them. The sample holds just under 85,000 clones, around 88% seen once. The specimen was peripheral blood. These receptors were taken from a woman aged 60-75 years with acute or convalescent COVID-19.

The V and J genes are TRBV4-3 and TRBJ2-2; 10 nucleotides line up with TRBD2. CDR1 and CDR2 from the germline V gene are LGHNA and YSLEER. This CDR3 comprises 17 residues. J was trimmed by 5 bases and V by 0 bases; bases with no gene match: 6. The CDR3 DNA is TGCGCCAGCAGCCAAGAGTCACTAGCGGGGAGGACCGGGGAGCTGTTTTTT. It encodes CASSQESLAGRTGELFF.

The J gene is TRBJ1-2, the V gene TRBV6-5; 9 bases are shared with TRBD1. V lost 6 bases, J lost 8 bases, and 7 bases stayed unmatched. The CDR3 has 13 residues. CDR1 MNHEY and CDR2 SVGAGI come from the germline V gene. The DNA for the CDR3 is TGTGCCAGCAGAGACCGGGACAGGGTGGGCTACACCTTC. It encodes CASRDRDRVGYTF.

The chain carries TRBV13 and TRBJ2-1; 8 bases agree with TRBD1. The CDR3 is 15 amino acids. Germline lookup yields CDR1 PRHDT and CDR2 FYEKMQ (reference sequence). Trimming removed 8 bases from V and 5 bases from J; junction bases left unmatched: 11. The CDR3 coding sequence is TGTGCCAGCTTCGGGACAGGTCGAAGGGACAATGAGCAGTTCTTC. Amino acids: CASFGTGRRDNEQFF.

The chain has TRBV6-5 and TRBJ2-2; no reliable D call. The CDR3 runs to 14 residues. Trimming removed 7 bases from V and 1 base from J, with 10 bases in between. Germline CDR1 reads MNHEY; CDR2 reads SVGAGI. The CDR3, as DNA: TGTGCCAGCACGGTACAGAAGAACACCGGGGAGCTGTTTTTT. Its protein is CASTVQKNTGELFF.

This sequence joins TRBV3-1 (or the pseudogene TRBV3-2) and TRBJ2-5; possibly TRBD2 for D (6 bases). The V gene lost 1 base and the J gene lost 3 bases, with 12 bases spanning the gap. Germline values: CDR1 LGHDT, CDR2 YNNKEL (reference sequence). The CDR3 sequence is 15 residues long. In DNA, the CDR3 is TGTGCCAGCAGCCAAGCGGCTAGCGATAAAGAGACCCAGTACTTC. Translation gives CASSQAASDKETQYF.

This chain links TRBV9 with TRBJ2-1; no firm D call. The V end lost 0 bases, the J end lost 4 bases, and 8 bases lay between the germline ends. This CDR3 region has 14 residues. Germline CDR1 SGDLS, CDR2 YYNGEE. CDR3 amino acids: CASSVAGSYNEQFF. The CDR3, as DNA: TGTGCCAGCAGCGTAGCAGGTAGTTACAATGAGCAGTTCTTC.

The chain couples TRBV3-1 (or the pseudogene TRBV3-2) to TRBJ2-1; 9 nucleotides agree with TRBD2. CDR3 length: 14 amino acids. V dropped 4 bases and J dropped 3; count of bases not matched to a gene: 1. Per germline, CDR1 LGHDT and CDR2 YNNKEL (reference sequence). The CDR3 DNA sequence: TGTGCCAGCAGCCGACTAGCGGACTACAATGAGCAGTTCTTC. Residues: CASSRLADYNEQFF.

This clone was counted between two and nine times. The CDR3 spells CASSVGRGATANYGYTF. CDR3 nucleotides: TGTGCCAGCAGCGTAGGCAGGGGTGCAACGGCTAACTATGGCTACACCTTC. The rearrangement links TRBV9 to TRBJ1-2; tentatively, D is TRBD1 (6 bases). The germline CDR1 and CDR2 sequences are SGDLS and YYNGEE. Trimming took off 0 bases at V and 0 bases at J, with 15 bases between the two ends. This CDR3 is built from 17 residues. Looking up the rest from reference TRBV9 and TRBJ1-2 gives the full variable domain: DSGVTQTPKHLITATGQRVTLRCSPRSGDLSVYWYQQSLDQGLQFLIQYYNGEERAKGNILERFSAQQFPDLHSELNLSSLELGDSALYFCASSVGRGATANYGYTFGSGTRLTVV.

This chain's CDR3 is CASSWGNRATEAFF. The CDR3 DNA reads TGTGCCAGCAGTTGGGGGAACAGGGCGACTGAAGCTTTCTTT. This chain links TRBV6-5 with TRBJ1-1; a possible D gene is TRBD1 (6 bases). The length of the CDR3 is 14 residues. The germline V gene has CDR1 MNHEY and CDR2 SVGAGI. Between the trimmed V and J ends, which lost 4 bases and 5 bases, there was a span of 14 bases.

V is TRBV18 and J is TRBJ1-3; 7 bases agree with TRBD1. CDR3 length equals 13 residues. V lost 3 bases and J lost 8; bases outside the gene matches: 4. Germline CDR1 KGHSH, CDR2 LQKENI. In DNA form, the CDR3 reads TGTGCCAGCTCACCTGACAGGGAGGACACCATATATTTT. The encoded protein is CASSPDREDTIYF.

V usage is TRBV5-1 and J usage is TRBJ2-2, with TRBD1 matching over 10 bases. CDR1 and CDR2 from the germline V gene are SGHRS and YFSETQ. This CDR3 has 15 residues. V shed 4 bases and J 3 bases; nucleotides not matched to a gene: 3. CDR3 region: CASSPDRGYTGELFF. The CDR3 DNA sequence: TGCGCCAGCAGCCCGGACAGGGGGTACACCGGGGAGCTGTTTTTT.

V and J are TRBV12-3 or TRBV12-4 and TRBJ1-2; a possible D gene is TRBD1 (5 bases). The CDR3 totals 12 residues. V was clipped by 6 bases and J by 5 bases, with 10 bases between them. CDR3 in DNA: TGTGCCAGCAGGGGAGGGGATTATGGCTACACCTTC. Protein product: CASRGGDYGYTF.

For this clone: A read error may produce the germline difference seen at one junction end. V gene TRBV7-7 combines with J gene TRBJ2-1, with TRBD2 identical over 8 bases. The CDR3 runs 17 residues. Germline loops: CDR1 SSHAT, CDR2 FNYEAQ (reference sequence). This CDR3 reads CASSLLSTGGPSDEQFF. Here the CDR3 DNA reads TGTGCTAGCAGCTTGCTCTCAACGGGAGGGCCGAGTGATGAGCAGTTCTTC.

The J gene is TRBJ2-1, the V gene TRBV7-6, with TRBD2 identical over 7 bases. This CDR3 contains 15 residues. Germline trimming cut 2 bases from V and 9 bases from J; bases unmatched to any gene: 10. CDR1 and CDR2 (germline): SGHVS, FNYEAQ. CDR3 residues: CASSLLQGGSGEQFF. DNA of the CDR3: TGTGCCAGCAGCTTACTTCAGGGAGGGTCGGGTGAGCAGTTCTTC.

The chain combines TRBV11-1 with TRBJ1-1, with D possibly matching TRBD1 (6 bases). Per the germline V gene, CDR1 is SGHAT and CDR2 is FQDESV (reference sequence). V dropped 8 bases and J dropped 1 base, with 14 bases sitting between them. The CDR3 is made up of 14 amino acids. CDR3 coding DNA: TGTGCCAGCGCGGACAGACGAGGGAACACTGAAGCTTTCTTT. As protein: CASADRRGNTEAFF.

The rearrangement uses TRBV2 and TRBJ2-1, with TRBD2 identical over 11 bases. Germline V gene sequence: CDR1 SNHLY, CDR2 FYNNEI. After removal of 4 bases from V and 4 bases from J, the junction contained 3 bases not matched to a gene. The CDR3 loop spans 15 amino acids. The CDR3 sequence is CASSAGTSGYNEQFF. CDR3 sequence (DNA): TGTGCCAGCAGTGCCGGGACTAGCGGATACAATGAGCAGTTCTTC.

This clone appeared once. The chain carries TRBV6-5 and TRBJ2-1, with D perhaps TRBD1 (5 bases). V was cut by 0 bases and J by 15 bases, with 18 bases left in between. Germline CDR1 is MNHEY and CDR2 is SVGAGI. This CDR3 spans 14 amino acids. For the CDR3, the DNA is TGTGCCAGCAGTTACTCGACGGACACCTCCAGATGGTTCTTC. Amino acids: CASSYSTDTSRWFF.

The chain employs TRBV28 and TRBJ1-1; TRBD1 aligns across 8 bases. There are 15 residues in the CDR3. Per germline, CDR1 MDHEN and CDR2 SYDVKM. V was pared by 7 bases and J by 6 bases, with 13 bases of the junction left unmatched. The CDR3 nucleotides read TGTGCCAGCACCAACTCAGGGGGCGGAGACGCTGAAGCTTTCTTT. This translates into CASTNSGGGDAEAFF.

This chain connects TRBV5-5 to TRBJ2-1; 11 nucleotides match TRBD1. The CDR3 is 17 residues long. Germline V gene data show CDR1 as SGHKS and CDR2 as YYEKEE (reference sequence). Germline trimming cut 0 bases from V and 8 bases from J; bases unmatched to any gene: 10. The CDR3, as DNA: TGTGCCAGCAGCTTGGCCCCTTCGGGACAGGGGGTCTATGAGCAGTTCTTC. The encoded protein is CASSLAPSGQGVYEQFF. The variable domain in full, completed from reference TRBV5-5 and TRBJ2-1, reads DAGVTQSPTHLIKTRGQQVTLRCSPISGHKSVSWYQQVLGQGPQFIFQYYEKEERGRGNFPDRFSARQFPNYSSELNVNALLLGDSALYLCASSLAPSGQGVYEQFFGPGTRLTVL.

The V call is TRBV5-4, the J call TRBJ2-7; 7 bases align to TRBD1. J lost 0 bases, V lost 4 bases, and 7 bases had no gene match. The CDR3 has 15 residues. Germline assignment: CDR1 SGHNT and CDR2 YYREEE (reference sequence). The CDR3 region has the DNA TGTGCCAGCAGCCCCCCGGGGACAGACTCCTACGAGCAGTACTTC. Translating gives CASSPPGTDSYEQYF.

The chain has TRBV29-1 and TRBJ2-3; TRBD2 aligns across 13 bases. Trimming at V came to 8 bases and at J to 4 bases, leaving 6 bases not matched to a gene. The CDR3 loop spans 14 amino acids. Germline CDR1 and CDR2: SQVTM and ANQGSEA. CDR3 sequence (DNA): TGCAGCATTCGACTAGCGGGGGGCCCAGATACGCAGTATTTT. It is translated as CSIRLAGGPDTQYF.

V and J are TRBV5-1 and TRBJ2-3; 13 nucleotides line up with TRBD2. The CDR3 contains 17 residues. The V segment lost 3 bases and the J segment 6 bases; nucleotides outside the gene matches: 10. Germline loops: CDR1 SGHRS, CDR2 YFSETQ. DNA for the CDR3: TGCGCCAGCAGCTCGACCGGACTAGCGGGAGATTATGATACGCAGTATTTT. As protein: CASSSTGLAGDYDTQYF.

V is TRBV11-2 and J is TRBJ1-1; weak D call: TRBD1 (6 bases). The V end was cut by 4 bases, the J end by 1 base, with 13 bases between. The germline V gene encodes CDR1 SGHAT and CDR2 FQNNGV. There are 15 residues in the CDR3. The CDR3 DNA follows: TGTGCCAGCAGCTCTCCGGGACACCCGAACACTGAAGCTTTCTTT. As protein: CASSSPGHPNTEAFF.

The V and J genes are TRBV10-3 and TRBJ1-1; 7 nucleotides align to TRBD1. Trimming at V came to 7 bases and at J to 1 base, leaving 6 bases not matched to a gene. Germline CDR1 and CDR2: ENHRY and SYGVKD. The CDR3 loop spans 14 amino acids. The CDR3 loop is CAITADRQNTEAFF. For the CDR3, the DNA is TGTGCCATCACCGCGGACAGGCAGAACACTGAAGCTTTCTTT.